The present T cell receptor (beta chain) was sequenced within a study of T-cell reconstitution after alpha-beta-depleted transplantation in children. Library preparation (for TCRbeta) was performed with unique molecular identifiers. A single record per CDR3 protein comes from TCRdb applying MiXCR to the PCR reads. Of about 580,000 distinct CDR3 sequences listed, 20% to 25% are singletons. Study-wide findings and caveats: The authors attributed T-cell counts and diversity one year after transplant mostly to newly produced T cells. Where some patients showed high TCRbeta diversity at day 60, it came from recipient T cells and thymic progenitors that had survived. There were reportedly several hundred expanded graft clones from which alpha-beta T cells came about two months after transplant.

Per the germline V gene, CDR1 is SQVTM and CDR2 is ANQGSEA. The ends lost 6 bases at V and 1 base at J; junction bases unmatched: 11. The length of the CDR3 is 15 residues. This clonotype was counted between two and nine times. Its matching antigen is unknown. The sample consisted of PBMCs, mostly from graft donor cells, taken 360 days after TCRalphabeta/CD19-depleted stem cell transplant. The sequence derives from a boy in the first two years of life who had a stem cell transplant for acute myeloid leukemia, so the T cells may come from the graft donor. The chain joins TRBV29-1 to TRBJ1-1; the match to TRBD1 covers 7 bases. The CDR3 nucleotides read TGCAGCGTGCCGGGACAGTTAGTAAGGAACACTGAAGCTTTCTTT. This codes for CSVPGQLVRNTEAFF.